The 20 T cell receptor beta chains below all came from one sample that was sequenced in a study of blood T cell repertoires in COVID-19. TCRdb's copy holds only in-frame clones and misses some; the assay was immunoSEQ multiplex PCR. The sample comprises 470,000 or so clones, around nine tenths of which are singletons, and about 4.5% rests with the top ten. Sequencing was done on a sample of peripheral blood. The source is a woman younger than 45 with acute or convalescent COVID-19.

The chain joins TRBV9 to TRBJ1-4; the D gene is possibly TRBD1 (6 bases). Germline V gives CDR1 SGDLS, CDR2 YYNGEE. With 4 bases removed from V and 7 bases from J, the gap between germline ends came to 14 bases. This CDR3 comprises 14 residues. CDR3 sequence (DNA): TGTGCCAGCAGCCTACGACAGGCTGGTGAAAAACTGTTTTTT. Translation gives CASSLRQAGEKLFF.

V is TRBV12-3 or TRBV12-4 and J is TRBJ2-3; 13 bases are a match to TRBD2. The CDR3 consists of 13 residues. V lost 8 bases and J lost 6; bases outside the gene matches: 2. The CDR3: CASQLAGGDTQYF. The CDR3 DNA is TGTGCCAGCCAACTAGCGGGGGGGGATACGCAGTATTTT.

Regarding this clone: Other DNA sequences from this sample encode an identical CDR3 as well. The chain is built from TRBV29-1 and TRBJ1-1; 9 bases line up with TRBD1. This CDR3 contains 13 residues. V lost 2 bases and J lost 5; bases outside the gene matches: 3. Germline assignment: CDR1 SQVTM and CDR2 ANQGSEA. CDR3 DNA: TGCAGCGTTGAACTGACAGGGGGAACTGAAGCTTTCTTT. It translates to CSVELTGGTEAFF.

V is TRBV5-4 and J is TRBJ2-3, with TRBD2 matching over 11 bases. The germline V gene has CDR1 SGHNT and CDR2 YYREEE (reference sequence). V gave up 4 bases and J gave up 2 bases; unmatched junction bases: 6. This CDR3 has 16 amino acids. The CDR3 region has the DNA TGTGCCAGCAGCCAATGGACTAGCGGGTTCACAGATACGCAGTATTTT. Protein sequence: CASSQWTSGFTDTQYF.

The chain employs TRBV7-2 and TRBJ2-2; 8 bases are a match to TRBD2. The CDR3 is 16 amino acids. With 2 bases clipped from V and 4 bases from J, the junction kept 6 bases outside the gene matches. Germline-derived CDR1 and CDR2 are SGHTA and FQGNSA. The CDR3 DNA reads as TGTGCCAGCAGCTTACTAGGCGGGGGGCTCACCGGGGAGCTGTTTTTT. Amino acid sequence: CASSLLGGGLTGELFF.

This clone was recorded once. The chain couples TRBV4-1 to TRBJ1-2; 9 bases agree with TRBD1. The CDR3 is made up of 14 amino acids. CDR1 is MGHRA, CDR2 YSYEKL, per germline. V was pared by 6 bases and J by 6 bases, with 8 bases of the junction left unmatched. The CDR3 nucleotides are TGCGCCAGCAGACCCACAGGGGGCGTTAATGGCTACACCTTC. This translates into CASRPTGGVNGYTF.

The chain employs TRBV6-5 and TRBJ1-2; TRBD1 is a possible D gene (6 bases). The V and J ends lost 6 bases and 0 bases respectively, with 14 bases between them. The germline V gene encodes CDR1 MNHEY and CDR2 SVGAGI. The length of the CDR3 is 15 residues. This chain's CDR3 is CASSQGTATNYGYTF. CDR3 coding DNA: TGTGCCAGCAGCCAGGGGACCGCGACTAACTATGGCTACACCTTC.

This clone was counted once. This chain joins TRBV27 and TRBJ1-1; the D gene is possibly TRBD1 (5 bases). V gave up 6 bases and J gave up 5 bases, with 19 bases separating them. CDR3 size: 15 residues. Looked up from germline, CDR1 is MNHEY and CDR2 is SMNVEV (reference sequence). The CDR3 reads CASSRPGQGMTEAFF. DNA of the CDR3: TGTGCCAGCAGCCGACCTGGACAAGGGATGACTGAAGCTTTCTTT.

This chain uses TRBV5-6 with TRBJ2-1; 9 bases line up with TRBD2. J gave up 7 bases and V 6 bases, and 14 bases lay outside the gene matches. The V gene's germline CDR1 is SGHDT and CDR2 YYEEEE. The CDR3 is 16 amino acids. The CDR3, as DNA: TGTGCCAGCACCCTTTGGGCGGGGGGGCCGGAGAATGAGCAGTTCTTC. Protein product: CASTLWAGGPENEQFF. Using reference TRBV5-6 and TRBJ2-1 for the parts outside the CDR3, the full variable domain is DAGVTQSPTHLIKTRGQQVTLRCSPKSGHDTVSWYQQALGQGPQFIFQYYEEEERQRGNFPDRFSGHQFPNYSSELNVNALLLGDSALYLCASTLWAGGPENEQFFGPGTRLTVL.

The rearrangement uses TRBV28 and TRBJ2-7, with 9 nucleotides matching TRBD2. Germline loops: CDR1 MDHEN, CDR2 SYDVKM. Germline trimming cut 6 bases from V and 2 bases from J; bases unmatched to any gene: 8. The CDR3 consists of 15 residues. The CDR3 DNA sequence: TGTGCCAGCAGACCCTCTAGCGGGGAAGCCTACGAGCAGTACTTC. Translated, it gives CASRPSSGEAYEQYF.

The chain is built from TRBV5-1 and TRBJ1-2; perhaps TRBD1 as D (5 bases). CDR3 length: 15 residues. Germline V gives CDR1 SGHRS, CDR2 YFSETQ. V lost 4 bases, J lost 3 bases, and 16 bases lay in between. The CDR3 is CASSGGRGTDYGYTF. CDR3 nucleotide sequence: TGCGCCAGCAGCGGAGGGAGGGGTACGGACTATGGCTACACCTTC.

J is TRBJ2-2 and V is TRBV10-1; D is uncertain. The V gene lost 5 bases and the J gene lost 1 base, with 8 bases spanning the gap. CDR1 and CDR2 from the germline V gene are WNHNN and SYGVQD (reference sequence). The CDR3 has 14 residues. The CDR3 nucleotides are TGCGCCAGCAGTACGACTCTGAACACCGGGGAGCTGTTTTTT. Encoded protein: CASSTTLNTGELFF.

The CDR3 region is CSVLSGTKKAYEQYF. CDR3 nucleotide sequence: TGCAGCGTTCTCTCCGGGACAAAGAAGGCCTACGAGCAGTACTTC. V gene TRBV29-1 combines with J gene TRBJ2-7, with D tentatively TRBD1 (6 bases). The CDR3 spans 15 residues. V was cut by 5 bases and J by 2 bases, with 19 bases left in between. Germline lookup yields CDR1 SQVTM and CDR2 ANQGSEA.

This clone was found a few times. V and J are TRBV11-3 and TRBJ2-2; TRBD1 matches 8 bases. CDR3 size: 16 residues. Germline CDR1 and CDR2: SGHNT and YENEEA. V shed 5 bases and J 3 bases; nucleotides not matched to a gene: 8. CDR3 DNA sequence: TGTGCCAGCAGCCGAAGACAGGGGTCTTACACCGGGGAGCTGTTTTTT. Translation gives CASSRRQGSYTGELFF. Full variable domain (rest looked up from reference TRBV11-3 and TRBJ2-2): EAGVVQSPRYKIIEKKQPVAFWCNPISGHNTLYWYLQNLGQGPELLIRYENEEAVDDSQLPKDRFSAERLKGVDSTLKIQPAELGDSAVYLCASSRRQGSYTGELFFGEGSRLTVL.

The V gene is TRBV5-1, the J gene TRBJ1-4; 7 bases align to TRBD1. This CDR3 region has 17 residues. The V and J ends lost 0 bases and 5 bases, in that order; junction bases with no gene match: 10. Germline V gives CDR1 SGHRS, CDR2 YFSETQ. In DNA form, the CDR3 reads TGCGCCAGCAGCTTGGGCCCCTCGGGCAGGGGGAATGAAAAACTGTTTTTT. Protein: CASSLGPSGRGNEKLFF.

A remark on this clone: A read error may be the cause here, since a much bigger clone is one base away. Other DNA sequences of this sample code for an identical CDR3. This chain uses TRBV4-1 with TRBJ1-1; 11 bases agree with TRBD1. V lost 4 bases to trimming and J lost 3 bases; unmatched junction nucleotides: 1. Looked up from germline, CDR1 is MGHRA and CDR2 is YSYEKL. CDR3 length: 14 amino acids. CDR3 in DNA: TGCGCCAGCAGCCGGGGACAGGGGGACACTGAAGCTTTCTTT. The encoded protein is CASSRGQGDTEAFF.

The V call is TRBV6-5, the J call TRBJ2-2; D may be TRBD1 (6 bases). In germline, CDR1 is MNHEY, CDR2 SVGAGI. CDR3 length: 11 amino acids. V lost 6 bases, J lost 8 bases, and 7 bases lay in between. In DNA, the CDR3 is TGTGCCAGCAGGGGACAAGGGGAGCTGTTTTTT. Protein: CASRGQGELFF.

The chain carries TRBV11-2 and TRBJ2-4; D not certain. Germline values: CDR1 SGHAT, CDR2 FQNNGV. The length of the CDR3 is 16 residues. Trimming removed 0 bases from V and 0 bases from J, with 9 bases in between. Here the CDR3 DNA reads TGTGCCAGCAGCTTAGATACTCGCCTAGCCAAAAACATTCAGTACTTC. This translates into CASSLDTRLAKNIQYF.

The CDR3 sequence: CATSDGGGVYYTF. For the CDR3, the DNA is TGTGCCACCAGTGACGGAGGCGGGGTTTACTACACCTTC. The chain has TRBV24-1 and TRBJ1-2; D call uncertain. The CDR3 loop spans 13 amino acids. Looked up from germline, CDR1 is KGHDR and CDR2 is SFDVKD. V was trimmed by 4 bases and J by 10 bases, leaving 15 bases between them.

CDR3 sequence: CASSITAEFYEQYF. The CDR3 DNA reads as TGTGCCAGTAGTATAACCGCAGAATTCTACGAGCAGTACTTC. The chain recombines TRBV19 with TRBJ2-7; D is undetermined. The CDR3 totals 14 residues. Trimming took 2 bases from V and 3 from J, leaving 11 bases between them. Germline assignment: CDR1 LNHDA and CDR2 SQIVND (reference sequence).